This TCR beta chain was identified during a study of shared clonotypes between healthy human individuals. Overall study results and limits: Blood alone was sampled, and tissue repertoires likely differ.

The table lists this clone with a few counts. What it binds is not known. Per germline, CDR1 MNHEY and CDR2 SVGAGI. Trimming at V came to 4 bases and at J to 2 bases, leaving 7 bases not matched to a gene. The CDR3 has 15 residues. The protocol was immunoSEQ multiplex PCR, while the TCRdb copy is restricted to in-frame clones and leaves out a portion. There are hundreds of thousands of clones in the sample; about 95% occur only once, and around 0.11% lies in the top ten. Terminally differentiated effector memory CD45RA+ cells were left out of the naive CD8 fraction, which was CD45RO-negative and positively selected for CCR7. Donors comprised only Caucasian adults living in Nashville, Tennessee.

The chain employs TRBV6-5 and TRBJ2-7; 8 bases are shared with TRBD1. Sample: naive CD8+ T cells sorted from blood. The receptor's source is a woman aged 25 to 39 in good health. This CDR3 reads CASSLYRGSAYEQYF. The CDR3 region has the DNA TGTGCCAGCAGTTTGTACAGGGGGTCGGCCTACGAGCAGTACTTC.